This T cell receptor beta chain is from a study of OX40 agonist ivuxolimab in advanced cancers. Study summary: Participants averaged roughly 60 years of age (range 23 to 79) and were around 80% male. Checkpoint inhibitors had been given previously to under 50% of patients. Three patients had partial responses: one hepatocellular carcinoma, two cutaneous melanoma. The study's findings and limits: Also showing low normalized T-cell clonal expansion were some of the nonresponders.

Remarks on this clone: As yet, its antigen is unknown.

Produced via immunoSEQ multiplex PCR; TCRdb's table is partial and in-frame only. The sample has some 50,000 clones, roughly 90% seen once. The input for sequencing was CD4+ or CD8+ T cells sorted from blood, taken in a trial of the OX40 agonist ivuxolimab. The sequence came from an adult with an advanced solid tumor such as melanoma, head and neck, liver or kidney cancer.

DNA for the CDR3: TGTGCCAGCAGTTGGGCTAGCGGGTCTAGCGAGCAGTACTTC. Encoded protein: CASSWASGSSEQYF. The chain is built from TRBV27 and TRBJ2-7; 8 bases match TRBD2. This CDR3 contains 14 residues. Germline CDR1 is MNHEY and CDR2 is SMNVEV (reference sequence). The trim removed 4 bases at V and 6 bases at J, leaving 8 bases unmatched.